This T cell receptor (beta chain) is from a study of T-cell reconstitution after alpha-beta-depleted transplantation in children. The TCRbeta library incorporated unique molecular identifiers. MiXCR was run by TCRdb on the PCR reads, yielding one entry per CDR3 protein. The sample yields 450,000 to 550,000 distinct CDR3 sequences, 9.5% to 12% seen once. This clonotype was obtained from a female patient aged 2-9 years who had a stem cell transplant for aplastic anemia, so the T cells may come from the graft donor. Sequencing used PBMCs, mostly from graft donor cells, obtained 180 days after TCRalphabeta/CD19-depleted stem cell transplant.

The CDR3 is CASSTPGSLRYF. The CDR3 coding sequence is TGTGCCAGCAGCACCCCAGGAAGCCTCCGGTATTTT. This chain uses TRBV6-2 or TRBV6-3 with TRBJ2-3; D remains unclear. In germline, CDR1 is MNHEY, CDR2 SVGEGT. V was trimmed by 6 bases and J by 14 bases, leaving 18 bases between them. The CDR3 has 12 residues.